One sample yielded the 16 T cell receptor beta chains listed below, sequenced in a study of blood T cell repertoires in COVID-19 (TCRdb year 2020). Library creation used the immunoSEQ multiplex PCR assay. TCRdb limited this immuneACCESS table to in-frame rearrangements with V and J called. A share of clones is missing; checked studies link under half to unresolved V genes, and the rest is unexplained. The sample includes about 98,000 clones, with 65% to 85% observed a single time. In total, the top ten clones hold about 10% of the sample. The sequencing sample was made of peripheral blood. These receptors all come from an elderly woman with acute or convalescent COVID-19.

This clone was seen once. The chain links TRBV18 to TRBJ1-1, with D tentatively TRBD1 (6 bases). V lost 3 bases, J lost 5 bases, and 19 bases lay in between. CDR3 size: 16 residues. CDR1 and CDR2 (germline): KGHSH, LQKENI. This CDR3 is CASSPLSGGGWTEAFF. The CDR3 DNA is TGTGCCAGCTCACCTCTGTCGGGGGGCGGTTGGACTGAAGCTTTCTTT.

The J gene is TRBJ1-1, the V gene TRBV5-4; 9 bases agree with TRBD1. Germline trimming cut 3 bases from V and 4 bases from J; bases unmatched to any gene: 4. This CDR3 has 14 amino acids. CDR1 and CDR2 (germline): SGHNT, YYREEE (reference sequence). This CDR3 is CASSYKTGGTEAFF. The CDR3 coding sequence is TGTGCCAGCAGCTATAAGACAGGGGGCACTGAAGCTTTCTTT.

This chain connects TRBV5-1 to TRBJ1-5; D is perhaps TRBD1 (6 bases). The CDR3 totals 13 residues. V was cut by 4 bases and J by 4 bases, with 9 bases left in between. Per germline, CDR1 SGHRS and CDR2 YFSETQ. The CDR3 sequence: CASSPQGNQPQHF. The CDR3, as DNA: TGCGCCAGCAGCCCCCAGGGGAATCAGCCCCAGCATTTT. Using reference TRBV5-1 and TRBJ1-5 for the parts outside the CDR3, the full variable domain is KAGVTQTPRYLIKTRGQQVTLSCSPISGHRSVSWYQQTPGQGLQFLFEYFSETQRNKGNFPGRFSGRQFSNSRSEMNVSTLELGDSALYLCASSPQGNQPQHFGDGTRLSIL.

CDR3 protein: CASSLVRGGKYEQYF. The CDR3, as DNA: TGTGCCAGCAGCTTAGTTCGTGGGGGCAAATACGAGCAGTACTTC. The chain joins TRBV7-2 to TRBJ2-7; D may be TRBD1 (6 bases). V gave up 1 base and J gave up 4 bases, with 14 bases separating them. There are 15 residues in the CDR3. Germline V gene lookup returns CDR1 SGHTA and CDR2 FQGNSA.

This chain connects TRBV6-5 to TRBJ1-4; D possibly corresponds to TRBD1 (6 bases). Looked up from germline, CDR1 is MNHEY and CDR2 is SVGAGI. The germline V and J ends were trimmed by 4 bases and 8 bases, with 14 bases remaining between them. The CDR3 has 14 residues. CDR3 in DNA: TGTGCCAGCAGTTCCACAGGGAGGGGAGAAAAACTGTTTTTT. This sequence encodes CASSSTGRGEKLFF.

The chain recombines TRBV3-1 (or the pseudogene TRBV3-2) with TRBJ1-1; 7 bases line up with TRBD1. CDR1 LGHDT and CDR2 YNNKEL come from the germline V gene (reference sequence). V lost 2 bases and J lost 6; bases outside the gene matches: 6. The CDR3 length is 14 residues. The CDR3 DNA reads TGTGCCAGCAGCCAAACGACAGGGTCCGCTGAAGCTTTCTTT. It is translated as CASSQTTGSAEAFF.

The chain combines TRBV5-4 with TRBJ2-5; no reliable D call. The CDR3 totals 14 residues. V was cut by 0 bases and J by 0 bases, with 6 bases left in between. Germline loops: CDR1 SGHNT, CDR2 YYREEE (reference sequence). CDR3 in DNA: TGTGCCAGCAGCTTGGGGCCAAACCAAGAGACCCAGTACTTC. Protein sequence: CASSLGPNQETQYF. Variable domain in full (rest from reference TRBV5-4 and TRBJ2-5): ETGVTQSPTHLIKTRGQQVTLRCSSQSGHNTVSWYQQALGQGPQFIFQYYREEENGRGNFPPRFSGLQFPNYSSELNVNALELDDSALYLCASSLGPNQETQYFGPGTRLLVL.

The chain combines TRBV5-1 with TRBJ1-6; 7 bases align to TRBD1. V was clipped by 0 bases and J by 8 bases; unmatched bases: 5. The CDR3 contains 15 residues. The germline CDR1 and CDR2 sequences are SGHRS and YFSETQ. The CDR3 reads CASSLDGTVDSPLHF. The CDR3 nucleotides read TGCGCCAGCAGCTTGGACGGGACAGTCGATTCACCCCTCCACTTT. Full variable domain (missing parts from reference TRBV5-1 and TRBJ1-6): KAGVTQTPRYLIKTRGQQVTLSCSPISGHRSVSWYQQTPGQGLQFLFEYFSETQRNKGNFPGRFSGRQFSNSRSEMNVSTLELGDSALYLCASSLDGTVDSPLHFGNGTRLTVT.

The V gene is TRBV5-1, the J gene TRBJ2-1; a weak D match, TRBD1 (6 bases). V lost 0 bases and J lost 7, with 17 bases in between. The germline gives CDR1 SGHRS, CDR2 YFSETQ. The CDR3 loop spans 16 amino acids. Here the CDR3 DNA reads TGCGCCAGCAGCTTGGGCGGTCAGGGGTTAAGTAATGAGCAGTTCTTC. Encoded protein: CASSLGGQGLSNEQFF.

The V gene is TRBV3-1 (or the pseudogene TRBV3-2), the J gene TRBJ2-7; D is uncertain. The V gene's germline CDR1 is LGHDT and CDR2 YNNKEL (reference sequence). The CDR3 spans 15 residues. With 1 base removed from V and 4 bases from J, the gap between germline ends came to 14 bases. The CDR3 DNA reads TGTGCCAGCAGCCAAGCCCCGGGTATAGCTTACGAGCAGTACGTC. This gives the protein CASSQAPGIAYEQYV.

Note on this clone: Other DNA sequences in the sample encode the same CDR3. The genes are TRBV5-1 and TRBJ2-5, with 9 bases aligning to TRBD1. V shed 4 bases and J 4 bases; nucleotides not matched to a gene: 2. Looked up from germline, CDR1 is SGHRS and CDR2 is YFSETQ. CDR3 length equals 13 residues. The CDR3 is CASSAGQGETQYF. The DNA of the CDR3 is TGCGCCAGCAGCGCGGGACAGGGAGAGACCCAGTACTTC.

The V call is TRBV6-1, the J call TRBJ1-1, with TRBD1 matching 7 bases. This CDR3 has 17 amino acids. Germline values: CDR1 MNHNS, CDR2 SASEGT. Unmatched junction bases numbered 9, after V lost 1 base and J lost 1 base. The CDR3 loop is CASSEDGIRGANTEAFF. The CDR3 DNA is TGTGCCAGCAGTGAAGATGGTATCAGGGGGGCGAACACTGAAGCTTTCTTT.

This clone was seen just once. DNA of the CDR3: TGTGCCAGCAGCTTAAGTTGGGGAGGGCTGTTTTTT. Translated: CASSLSWGGLFF. V gene TRBV7-2 combines with J gene TRBJ1-4; D remains ambiguous. V gave up 2 bases and J gave up 14 bases, with 12 bases separating them. The CDR3 runs 12 residues. Looked up from germline, CDR1 is SGHTA and CDR2 is FQGNSA.

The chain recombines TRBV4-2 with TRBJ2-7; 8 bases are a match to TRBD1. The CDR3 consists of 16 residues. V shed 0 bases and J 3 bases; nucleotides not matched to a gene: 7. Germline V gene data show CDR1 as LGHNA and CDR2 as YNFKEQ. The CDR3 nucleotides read TGTGCCAGCAGCCAAGACGACAGGGGCTACATCTACGAGCAGTACTTC. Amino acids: CASSQDDRGYIYEQYF.

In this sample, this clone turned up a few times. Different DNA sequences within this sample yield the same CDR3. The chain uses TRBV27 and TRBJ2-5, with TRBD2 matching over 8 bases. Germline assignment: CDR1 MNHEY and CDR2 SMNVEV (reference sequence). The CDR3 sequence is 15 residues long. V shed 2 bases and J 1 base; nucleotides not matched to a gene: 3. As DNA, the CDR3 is TGTGCCAGCAGTTTAAGGCGGGGGGTCCAAGAGACCCAGTACTTC. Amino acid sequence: CASSLRRGVQETQYF.

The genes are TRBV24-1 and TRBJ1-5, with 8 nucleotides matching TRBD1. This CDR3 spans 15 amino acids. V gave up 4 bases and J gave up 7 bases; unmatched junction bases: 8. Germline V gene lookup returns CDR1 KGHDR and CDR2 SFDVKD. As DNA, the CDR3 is TGTGCCACCAGTGACGCCCGGACAGGGCCCCAGCCCCAGCATTTT. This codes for CATSDARTGPQPQHF.